A single sample gave rise to the 15 T cell receptor beta chains below, sequenced in a study of OX40 agonist ivuxolimab in advanced cancers. Sequenced by immunoSEQ multiplex PCR; TCRdb stores in-frame clones only, minus some. Found here are about 62,000 clones, 79% of them singletons; the top ten hold roughly a tenth. The sequences come from CD4+ or CD8+ T cells sorted from blood, collected in a trial of the OX40 agonist ivuxolimab. The receptors shown here come from an adult with an advanced solid tumor such as melanoma, head and neck, liver or kidney cancer.

V and J are TRBV10-2 and TRBJ1-5; D remains unclear. Germline loops: CDR1 WSHSY, CDR2 SAAADI. The CDR3 is 13 amino acids. V lost 4 bases to trimming and J lost 4 bases, with 8 bases between them. The CDR3 DNA follows: TGCGCCAGCAGTGTGGAGGGAAATCAGCCCCAGCATTTT. Its translation: CASSVEGNQPQHF.

This clone was seen a few times. The genes are TRBV4-1 and TRBJ2-1, with D perhaps assigned TRBD1 or TRBD2 (5 bases each). The CDR3 is 16 residues long. V was clipped by 4 bases and J by 0 bases, with 13 bases between them. From germline, CDR1 is MGHRA and CDR2 YSYEKL. As DNA, the CDR3 is TGCGCCAGCAGCCGGTCATCAGGGAGCTCCTACAATGAGCAGTTCTTC. Its protein product is CASSRSSGSSYNEQFF.

V gene TRBV7-3 combines with J gene TRBJ2-3; 7 bases map to TRBD2. CDR1 and CDR2 from the germline V gene are SGHTA and FQGTGA. This CDR3 region has 14 residues. The J segment lost 5 bases and the V segment lost 5 bases, leaving 7 bases of the junction unmatched. The CDR3 coding sequence is TGTGCCAGCAGCATTCGGGGGGAGTTAGATACGCAGTATTTT. It translates to CASSIRGELDTQYF.

CDR3 DNA sequence: TGTGCCAGCATGCCGACCGTGGCCTATAATTCACCCCTCCACTTT. This gives the protein CASMPTVAYNSPLHF. This chain links TRBV27 with TRBJ1-6; unclear D gene. With 7 bases removed from V and 2 bases from J, the gap between germline ends came to 12 bases. The CDR3 totals 15 residues. CDR1 MNHEY and CDR2 SMNVEV come from the germline V gene (reference sequence).

This clone was counted once. This chain connects TRBV9 to TRBJ2-5; D is perhaps TRBD1 (7 bases). V was shortened by 1 base and J by 1 base, with 8 bases between the two germline ends. Germline CDR1 and CDR2: SGDLS and YYNGEE. CDR3 length: 14 amino acids. Here the CDR3 reads CASSVQGGQETQYF. The DNA for the CDR3 is TGTGCCAGCAGCGTACAGGGGGGCCAAGAGACCCAGTACTTC.

This clone was observed a single time. The chain couples TRBV7-3 to TRBJ2-7; D may be TRBD1 or TRBD2 (5 bases each). V gave up 4 bases and J gave up 6 bases, with 13 bases separating them. CDR3 length equals 13 residues. Looked up from germline, CDR1 is SGHTA and CDR2 is FQGTGA. DNA for the CDR3: TGTGCCAGCAGCTCGGGACCCTATGGCGAGCAGTACTTC. It yields the protein CASSSGPYGEQYF.

This chain joins TRBV29-1 and TRBJ2-7; 8 bases are a match to TRBD1. Germline CDR1 is SQVTM and CDR2 is ANQGSEA. The CDR3 has 13 amino acids. After removal of 3 bases from V and 0 bases from J, the junction contained 1 base not matched to a gene. The chain's CDR3 is CSVDDRGSYEQYF. DNA for the CDR3: TGCAGCGTTGATGACAGGGGCTCCTACGAGCAGTACTTC.

The rearrangement uses TRBV6-5 and TRBJ2-7; 9 positions agree with TRBD1. J lost 5 bases, V lost 6 bases, and 8 bases had no gene match. CDR1 is MNHEY, CDR2 SVGAGI, per germline. The CDR3 loop spans 14 amino acids. In nucleotides, the CDR3 is TGTGCCAGCAGGTCCGGGACAGGGTGGAACGAGCAGTACTTC. Translation: CASRSGTGWNEQYF.

This clone has only a few counts. V usage is TRBV5-4 and J usage is TRBJ2-1, with 11 bases lining up with TRBD2. Trimming removed 4 bases from V and 15 bases from J; junction bases left unmatched: 6. Germline CDR1 reads SGHNT; CDR2 reads YYREEE (reference sequence). The CDR3 length is 12 residues. The CDR3 region is CASSLSGGAAFF. The DNA for the CDR3 is TGTGCCAGCAGCCTTAGCGGGGGGGCCGCGTTCTTC.

This chain joins TRBV12-5 and TRBJ2-2; 7 bases are a match to TRBD2. CDR1 is LGHNT, CDR2 FRNRAP, per germline. The V segment lost 2 bases and the J segment 2 bases; nucleotides outside the gene matches: 5. The CDR3 is made up of 16 amino acids. The CDR3 DNA follows: TGTGCTAGTGGTTTGAAAGCGGGGATCAACACCGGGGAGCTGTTTTTT. Protein: CASGLKAGINTGELFF.

This chain links TRBV6-6 with TRBJ2-1, with D uncertain. Looked up from germline, CDR1 is MNHNY and CDR2 is SVGAGI (reference sequence). CDR3 length equals 11 residues. V was clipped by 0 bases and J by 10 bases, with 4 bases between them. The CDR3 nucleotides read TGTGCCAGCAGTTACTCGCTGGAGCAGTTCTTC. Translating it yields CASSYSLEQFF.

The V gene is TRBV10-3, the J gene TRBJ1-2; D may be TRBD1 (5 bases). Germline assignment: CDR1 ENHRY and CDR2 SYGVKD. The CDR3 totals 14 residues. Between the trimmed V and J ends, which lost 2 bases and 7 bases, there was a span of 14 bases. As DNA, the CDR3 is TGTGCCATCAGTGAGGGGGGTACTCTTCGTGGCTACACCTTC. The encoded protein is CAISEGGTLRGYTF.

The chain has TRBV7-2 and TRBJ2-1; TRBD2 aligns across 8 bases. The V gene end was trimmed by 5 bases and the J gene end by 3 bases; junction bases not matched to a gene: 6. Germline CDR1 and CDR2: SGHTA and FQGNSA. The CDR3 consists of 15 residues. CDR3: CASSEIAGSYNEQFF. CDR3 DNA sequence: TGTGCCAGCAGCGAAATAGCGGGAAGCTACAATGAGCAGTTCTTC.

The chain combines TRBV7-3 with TRBJ2-1, with D possibly being TRBD1 or TRBD2 (5 bases each). Trimming left V 5 bases short and J 9 bases short, with 14 bases between. Germline values: CDR1 SGHTA, CDR2 FQGTGA. The CDR3 has 13 amino acids. Written as DNA, the CDR3 is TGTGCCAGCAGCCGGGACCTAAGAGGTGAGCAGTTCTTC. It codes for CASSRDLRGEQFF.

The table lists this clone with a few counts. The chain combines TRBV14 with TRBJ1-2; D is ambiguous. CDR3 length: 13 amino acids. Between the trimmed V and J ends, which lost 5 bases and 1 base, there was a span of 8 bases. Germline CDR1 reads SGHDN; CDR2 reads FVKESK. The CDR3 nucleotides read TGTGCCAGCAGCTATGTAGATAACTATGGCTACACCTTC. Amino acid sequence: CASSYVDNYGYTF.